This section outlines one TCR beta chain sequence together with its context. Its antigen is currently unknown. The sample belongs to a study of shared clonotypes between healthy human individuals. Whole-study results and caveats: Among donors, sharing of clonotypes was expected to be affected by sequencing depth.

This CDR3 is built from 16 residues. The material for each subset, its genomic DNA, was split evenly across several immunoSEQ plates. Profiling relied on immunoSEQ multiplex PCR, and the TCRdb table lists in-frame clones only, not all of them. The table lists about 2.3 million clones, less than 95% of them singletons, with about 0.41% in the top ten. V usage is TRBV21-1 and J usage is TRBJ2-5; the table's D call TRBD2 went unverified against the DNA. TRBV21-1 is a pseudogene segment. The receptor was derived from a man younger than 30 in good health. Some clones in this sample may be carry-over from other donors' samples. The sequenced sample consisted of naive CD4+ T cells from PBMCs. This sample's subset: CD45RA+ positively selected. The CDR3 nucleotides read TGTGCCAGCAGCAAATTCGATGCTAGCTTTCCGGAGACCCAGTACTTC. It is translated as CASSKFDASFPETQYF.